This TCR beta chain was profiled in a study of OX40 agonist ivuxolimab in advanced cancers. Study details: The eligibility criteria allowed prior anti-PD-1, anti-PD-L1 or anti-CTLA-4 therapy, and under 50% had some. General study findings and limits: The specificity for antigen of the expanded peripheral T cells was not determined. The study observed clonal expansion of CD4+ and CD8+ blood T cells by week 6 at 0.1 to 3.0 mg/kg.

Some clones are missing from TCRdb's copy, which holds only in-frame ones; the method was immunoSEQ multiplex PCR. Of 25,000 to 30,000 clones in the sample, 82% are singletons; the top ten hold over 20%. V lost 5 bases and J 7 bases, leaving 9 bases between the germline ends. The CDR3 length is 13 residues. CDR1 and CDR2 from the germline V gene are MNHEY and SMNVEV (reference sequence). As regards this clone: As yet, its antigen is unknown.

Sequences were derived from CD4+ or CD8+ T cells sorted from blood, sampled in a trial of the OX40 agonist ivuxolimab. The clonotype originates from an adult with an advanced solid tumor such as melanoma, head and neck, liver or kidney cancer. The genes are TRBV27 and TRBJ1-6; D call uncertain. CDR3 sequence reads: CASSPGPNSPLHF. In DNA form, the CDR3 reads TGTGCCAGCAGTCCCGGACCCAATTCACCCCTCCACTTT.